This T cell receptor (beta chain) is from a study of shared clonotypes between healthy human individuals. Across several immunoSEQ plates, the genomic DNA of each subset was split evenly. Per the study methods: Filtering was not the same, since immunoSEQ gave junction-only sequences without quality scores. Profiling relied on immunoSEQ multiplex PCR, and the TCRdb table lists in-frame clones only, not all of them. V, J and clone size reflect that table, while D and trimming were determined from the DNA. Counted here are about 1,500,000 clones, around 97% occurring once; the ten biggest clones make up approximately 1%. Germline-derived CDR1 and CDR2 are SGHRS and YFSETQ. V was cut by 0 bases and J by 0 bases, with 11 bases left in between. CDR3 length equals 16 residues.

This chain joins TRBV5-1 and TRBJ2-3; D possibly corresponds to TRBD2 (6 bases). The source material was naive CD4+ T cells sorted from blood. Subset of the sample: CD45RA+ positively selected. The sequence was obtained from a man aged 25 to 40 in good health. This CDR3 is CASSLEVGSSTDTQYF. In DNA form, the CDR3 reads TGCGCCAGCAGCTTGGAGGTCGGGAGTAGCACAGATACGCAGTATTTT.